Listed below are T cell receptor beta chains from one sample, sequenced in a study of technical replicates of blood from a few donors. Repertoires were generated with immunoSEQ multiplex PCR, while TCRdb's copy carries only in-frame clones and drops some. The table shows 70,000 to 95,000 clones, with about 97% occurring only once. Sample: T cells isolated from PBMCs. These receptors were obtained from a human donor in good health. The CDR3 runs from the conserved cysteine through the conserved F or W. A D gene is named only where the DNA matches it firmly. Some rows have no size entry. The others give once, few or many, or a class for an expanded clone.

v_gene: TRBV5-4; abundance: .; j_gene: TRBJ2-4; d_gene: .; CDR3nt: TGTGCCAGCAGCTTGGGGTTAGCGGTGGACATTCAGTACTTC; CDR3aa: CASSLGLAVDIQYF
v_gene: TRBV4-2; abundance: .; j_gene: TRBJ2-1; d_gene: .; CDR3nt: TGTGCCAGCAGCCAAGATTCAAGCGGCTACAATGAGCAGTTCTTC; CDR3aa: CASSQDSSGYNEQFF
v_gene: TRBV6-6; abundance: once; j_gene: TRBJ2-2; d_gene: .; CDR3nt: TGTGCCAGCAGTTCTAGCTCCGGGGAGCTGTTTTTT; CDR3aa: CASSSSSGELFF
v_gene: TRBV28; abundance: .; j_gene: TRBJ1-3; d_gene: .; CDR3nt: TGTGCCAGTGCCACGTGGGGGGGTGGAAACACCATATATTTT; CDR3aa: CASATWGGGNTIYF
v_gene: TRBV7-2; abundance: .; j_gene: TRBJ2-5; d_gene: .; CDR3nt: TGTGCCAGCAGCTCAGACCGGGGTGGAACCCAGTACTTC; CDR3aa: CASSSDRGGTQYF
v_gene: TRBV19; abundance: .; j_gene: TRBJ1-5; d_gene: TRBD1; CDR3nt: TGTGCCAGTACCCGAGCGGCAGGGGGCCTTCAGCCCCAGCATTTT; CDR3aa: CASTRAAGGLQPQHF
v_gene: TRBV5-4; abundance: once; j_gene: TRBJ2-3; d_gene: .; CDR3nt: TGTGCCAGCAGCTTGGCGGTAAGGCTAGGTTTTTCTAGCACAGATACGCAGTATTTT; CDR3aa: CASSLAVRLGFSSTDTQYF
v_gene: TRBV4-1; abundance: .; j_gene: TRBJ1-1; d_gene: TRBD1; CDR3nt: TGCGCCAGCAGCCAACGACAGGGAGACGCTGAAGCTTTCTTT; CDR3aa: CASSQRQGDAEAFF
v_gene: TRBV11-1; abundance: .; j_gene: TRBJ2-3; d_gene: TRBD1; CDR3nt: TGTGCCGGCTCGACAGGGGGCTCGGATACGCAGTATTTT; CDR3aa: CAGSTGGSDTQYF
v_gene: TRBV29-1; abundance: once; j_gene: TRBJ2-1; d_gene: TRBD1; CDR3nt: TGCAGCGTCGACCGGGACAGGGGGTTTTCCTACAATGAGCAGTTCTTC; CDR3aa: CSVDRDRGFSYNEQFF
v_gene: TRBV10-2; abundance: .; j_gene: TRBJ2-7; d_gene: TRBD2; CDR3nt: TGCGCCAGCAGTGAAGTAGCGGGAGGGCCTGAATACGAGCAGTACTTC; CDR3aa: CASSEVAGGPEYEQYF
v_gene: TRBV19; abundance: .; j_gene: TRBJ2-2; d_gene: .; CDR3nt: TGTGCCAGTACCCCTAGGGGCGGGAACACCGGGGAGCTGTTTTTT; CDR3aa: CASTPRGGNTGELFF
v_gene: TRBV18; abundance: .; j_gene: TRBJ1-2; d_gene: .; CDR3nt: TGTGCCAGCTCACCAGGTAGTATCTACACCTTC; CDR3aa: CASSPGSIYTF
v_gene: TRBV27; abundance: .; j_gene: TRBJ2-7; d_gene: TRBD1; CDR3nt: TGTGCCAGCAGTTTGGACAGGGAGCTCTACGAGCAGTACTTC; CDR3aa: CASSLDRELYEQYF
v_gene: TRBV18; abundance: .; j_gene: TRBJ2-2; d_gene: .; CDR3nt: TGTGCCAGCTCACCCCGACAGGGAGGCACCGGGGAGCTGTTTTTT; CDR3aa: CASSPRQGGTGELFF
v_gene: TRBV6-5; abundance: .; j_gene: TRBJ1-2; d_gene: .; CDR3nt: TGTGCCAGCAGTTACTCGATGAGACAAGCTGGCTACACCTTC; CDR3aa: CASSYSMRQAGYTF
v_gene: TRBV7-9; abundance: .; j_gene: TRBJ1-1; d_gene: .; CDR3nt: TGTGCCAGCAGCTTAGAAGCCAGGGAGGACACTGAAGCTTTCTTT; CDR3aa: CASSLEAREDTEAFF
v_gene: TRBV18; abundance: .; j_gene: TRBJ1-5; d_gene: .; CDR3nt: TGTGCCAGCTCACCTATCGCCCTGAGACTTGATGCCAATCAGCCCCAGCATTTT; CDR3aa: CASSPIALRLDANQPQHF
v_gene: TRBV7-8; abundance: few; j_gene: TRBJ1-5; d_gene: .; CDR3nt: TGTGCCAGCAGCTCAAGGGGTAGCAATCAGCCCCAGCATTTT; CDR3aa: CASSSRGSNQPQHF
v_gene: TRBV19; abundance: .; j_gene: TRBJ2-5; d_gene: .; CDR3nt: TGTGCCAGTAGTATGGTTCACTATGGGGAGACCCAGTACTTC; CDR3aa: CASSMVHYGETQYF
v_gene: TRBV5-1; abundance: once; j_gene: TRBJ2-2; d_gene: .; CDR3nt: TGCGCCAGCAGACCCAACTCAGGGGAATACAGCACCGGGGAGCTGTTTTTT; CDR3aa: CASRPNSGEYSTGELFF
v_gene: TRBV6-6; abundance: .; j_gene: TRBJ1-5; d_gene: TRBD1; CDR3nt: TGTGCCAGCAGTTCCTCCGGGACAGGGCATCAGCCCCAGCATTTT; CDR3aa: CASSSSGTGHQPQHF
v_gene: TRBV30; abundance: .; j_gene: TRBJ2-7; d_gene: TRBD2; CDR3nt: TGTGCCTGGAGTCTTAGCGGGACATCCTACGAGCAGTACTTC; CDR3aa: CAWSLSGTSYEQYF
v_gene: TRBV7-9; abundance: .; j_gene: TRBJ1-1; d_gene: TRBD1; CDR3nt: TGTGCCAGCAGCTTAGCGGCAGGGGGCTTCGAAGCTTTCTTT; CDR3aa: CASSLAAGGFEAFF
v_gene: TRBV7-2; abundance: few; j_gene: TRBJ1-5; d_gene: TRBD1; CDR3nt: TGTGCCAGCAGCTCCGGGACAGAGAATCAGCCCCAGCATTTT; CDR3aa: CASSSGTENQPQHF
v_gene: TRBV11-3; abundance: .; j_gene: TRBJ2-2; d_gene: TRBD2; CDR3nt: TGTGCCAGCAGTTTCCTAGCGGCTAACACCGGGGAGCTGTTTTTT; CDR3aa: CASSFLAANTGELFF
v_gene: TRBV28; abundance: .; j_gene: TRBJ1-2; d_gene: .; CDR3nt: TGTGCCAGCAGAACCGACAACGGTGACTATGGCTACACCTTC; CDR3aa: CASRTDNGDYGYTF
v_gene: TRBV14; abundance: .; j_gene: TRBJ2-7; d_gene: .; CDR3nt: TGTGCCAGCAGCCAAGATCAAGCAGGCTCCTACGAGCAGTACTTC; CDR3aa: CASSQDQAGSYEQYF
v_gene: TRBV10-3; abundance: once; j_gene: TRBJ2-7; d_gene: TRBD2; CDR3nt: TGTGCCATCTCAACCGGGACTAGCGGCTACGAGCAGTACTTC; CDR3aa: CAISTGTSGYEQYF
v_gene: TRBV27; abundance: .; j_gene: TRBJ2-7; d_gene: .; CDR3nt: TGTGCCTGCGATGTGGGGCCGAAATCCTACGAGCAGTACTTC; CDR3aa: CACDVGPKSYEQYF
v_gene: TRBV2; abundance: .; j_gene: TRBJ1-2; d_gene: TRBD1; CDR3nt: TGTGCCAGCAGTGGTCAGGGGGGAGACTATGGCTACACCTTC; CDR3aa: CASSGQGGDYGYTF
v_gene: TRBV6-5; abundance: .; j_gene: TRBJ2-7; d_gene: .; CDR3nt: TGTGCCAGTCGGTCGGGGTCCTACGAGCAGTACTTC; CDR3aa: CASRSGSYEQYF
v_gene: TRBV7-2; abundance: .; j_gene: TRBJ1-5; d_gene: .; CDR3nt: TGTGCCAGCAGCTTAGTACGCCAGGTTAATCAGCCCCAGCATTTT; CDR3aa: CASSLVRQVNQPQHF
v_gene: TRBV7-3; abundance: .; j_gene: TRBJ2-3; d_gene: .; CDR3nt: TGTGCCAGCAGCTGGAGCCGCACAGATACGCAGTATTTT; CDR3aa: CASSWSRTDTQYF
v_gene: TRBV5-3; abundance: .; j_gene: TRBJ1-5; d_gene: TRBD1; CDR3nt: TGTGCCAGAAGCTTGGACAGGGGTTGGTATCAGCCCCAGCATTTT; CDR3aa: CARSLDRGWYQPQHF
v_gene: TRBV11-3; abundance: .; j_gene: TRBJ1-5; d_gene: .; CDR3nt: TGTGCCAGCAGCTTTCGGTGGTTGATCAATCAGCCCCAGCATTTT; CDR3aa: CASSFRWLINQPQHF
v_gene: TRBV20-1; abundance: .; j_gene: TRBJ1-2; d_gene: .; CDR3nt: TGCAGTGCTGCACAGTCGGATGGCTACACCTTC; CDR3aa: CSAAQSDGYTF
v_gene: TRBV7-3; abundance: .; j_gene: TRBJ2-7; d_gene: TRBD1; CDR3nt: TGTGCCAGCAGCCCCAGGGGGTCGGTCTACGAGCAGTACTTC; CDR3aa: CASSPRGSVYEQYF
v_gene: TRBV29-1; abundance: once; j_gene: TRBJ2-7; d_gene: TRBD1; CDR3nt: TGCAGCGTTGATGGGCAGGGGGCGGACGAGCAGTACTTC; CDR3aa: CSVDGQGADEQYF
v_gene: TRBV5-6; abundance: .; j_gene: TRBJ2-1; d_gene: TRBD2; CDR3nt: TGTGCCAGCAGCTTGGGGACTAGTCTGAATGAGCAGTTCTTC; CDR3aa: CASSLGTSLNEQFF
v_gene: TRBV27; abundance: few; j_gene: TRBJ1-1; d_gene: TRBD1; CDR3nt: TGTGCCAGCAGTAACGCAGGGGGGAACACTGAAGCTTTCTTT; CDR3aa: CASSNAGGNTEAFF
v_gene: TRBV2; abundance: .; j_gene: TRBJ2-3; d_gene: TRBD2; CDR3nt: TGTGCCAGCAGTGTCGAGCTAGCGGGTCGTAGCACAGATACGCAGTATTTT; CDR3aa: CASSVELAGRSTDTQYF
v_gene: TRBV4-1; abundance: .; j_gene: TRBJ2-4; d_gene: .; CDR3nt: TGCGCCAGCAGCCAAGGAAAAGCGGATAAAAACATTCAGTACTTC; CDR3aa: CASSQGKADKNIQYF
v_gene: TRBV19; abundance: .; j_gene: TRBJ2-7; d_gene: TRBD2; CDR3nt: TGTGCCAGTAGTCGAGGGAAAAGGGCTAGCGGGAGCCCCTACGAGCAGTACTTC; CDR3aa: CASSRGKRASGSPYEQYF
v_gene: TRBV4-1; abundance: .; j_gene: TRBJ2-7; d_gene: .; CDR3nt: TGCGCCAGCAGGTCTCCTTCCTACGAGCAGTACTTC; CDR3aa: CASRSPSYEQYF
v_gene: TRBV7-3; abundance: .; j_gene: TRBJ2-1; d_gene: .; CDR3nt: TGTGCCAGCAGCTTAGCCTCTAACAATGAGCAGTTCTTC; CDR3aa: CASSLASNNEQFF
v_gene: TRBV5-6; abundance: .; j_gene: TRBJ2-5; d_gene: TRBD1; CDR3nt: TGTGCCAGCAGCCTTAGACAGGGGGCAGAGACCCAGTACTTC; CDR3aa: CASSLRQGAETQYF
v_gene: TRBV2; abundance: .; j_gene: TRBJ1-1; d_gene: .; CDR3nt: TGTGCCAGCAGCACAGGGAGAGTGAACACTGAAGCTTTCTTT; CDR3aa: CASSTGRVNTEAFF
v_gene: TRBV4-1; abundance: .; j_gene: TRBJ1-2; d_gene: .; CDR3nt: TGCGCCAGCAGCCAAGATATCCGGGGGGGAGGCTACACCTTC; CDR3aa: CASSQDIRGGGYTF
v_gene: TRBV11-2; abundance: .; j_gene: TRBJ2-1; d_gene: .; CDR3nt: TGTGCCAGCAGCTTCACGGGTTCAATGGATGAGCAGTTCTTC; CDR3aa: CASSFTGSMDEQFF
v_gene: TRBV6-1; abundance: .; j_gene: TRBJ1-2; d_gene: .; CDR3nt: TGTGCCAGCAGTGAAAACCCCGGATGGGCGGGGGGTGGCTACACCTTC; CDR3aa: CASSENPGWAGGGYTF
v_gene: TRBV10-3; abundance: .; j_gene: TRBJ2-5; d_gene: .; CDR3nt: TGTGCCTATGGGGCAGTACAAGAGACCCAGTACTTC; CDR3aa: CAYGAVQETQYF
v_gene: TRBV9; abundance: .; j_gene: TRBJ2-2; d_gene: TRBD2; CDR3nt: TGTGCCAGCAGCGTAGGGATTAGCGGGTCCCTTGGCGGGGAGCTGTTTTTT; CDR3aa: CASSVGISGSLGGELFF
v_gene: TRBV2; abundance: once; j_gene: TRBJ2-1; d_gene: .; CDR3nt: TGTGCCAGCAAAACTTACCTAAGGGGCGAGCAGTTCTTC; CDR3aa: CASKTYLRGEQFF
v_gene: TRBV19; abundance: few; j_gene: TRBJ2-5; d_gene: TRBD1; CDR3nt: TGTGCCAGTAGCGGGACAGGGAGGGAGACCCAGTACTTC; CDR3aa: CASSGTGRETQYF
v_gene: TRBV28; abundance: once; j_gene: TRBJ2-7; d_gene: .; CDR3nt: TGTGCCAGCAGTTCTGGGGGCGCCAGGTCCTACGAGCAGTACTTC; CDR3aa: CASSSGGARSYEQYF
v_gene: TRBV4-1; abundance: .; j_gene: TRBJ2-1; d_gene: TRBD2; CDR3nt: TGCGCCAGCAGCCAAGAAACTAGCGGGAGTGACAATGAGCAGTTCTTC; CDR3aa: CASSQETSGSDNEQFF
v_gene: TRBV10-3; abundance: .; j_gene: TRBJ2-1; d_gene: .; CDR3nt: TGTGCCATCACCTCAGGGGTTAGCTCCTACAATGAGCAGTTCTTC; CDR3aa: CAITSGVSSYNEQFF
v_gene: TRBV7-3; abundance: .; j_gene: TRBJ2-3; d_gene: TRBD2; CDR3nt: TGTGCCAGCAGCCCTCTAGCGGGTTATGTTGCAGATACGCAGTATTTT; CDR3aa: CASSPLAGYVADTQYF